The entry below gives a single T cell receptor (beta chain) sequence along with its context. Its antigen is still unknown. Germline and junction disagree at one end, which may indicate a read error. Other DNA sequences in this sample translate to the same CDR3. Method: immunoSEQ multiplex PCR; TCRdb's copy keeps in-frame clones and lacks some. This table has tens of thousands of clones, around 81% appearing once. Time point: week 35, safety follow-up. The study gave 300 ug of mutant IDH1 20-mer peptide per vaccine dose, with topical imiquimod. This sample was taken from a study of a mutant IDH1 vaccine in newly diagnosed glioma. Study context: Patients received vaccination from 4-6 weeks after radiotherapy alone, or with temozolomide cycles. Averaging roughly 40 years of age, treated patients were around 60% male and roughly 40% female. Visit timing is recorded as week 35 for V12 and week 47 for V13.

The CDR3 contains 12 residues. Germline assignment: CDR1 SNHLY and CDR2 FYNNEI. The clonotype was recovered from a woman in her forties with glioma. Some clones in this sample may be carry-over from other donors' samples. The sample was PBMCs, taken from a glioma patient whose treatment included an IDH1 peptide vaccine. The J gene is TRBJ2-7, the V gene TRBV2, with a possible D match to TRBD2 (5 bases). The CDR3, as DNA: TGTGCCAGCATCGAGTTTGGAGGCGAGCAATACTTC. Its translation: CASIEFGGEQYF.